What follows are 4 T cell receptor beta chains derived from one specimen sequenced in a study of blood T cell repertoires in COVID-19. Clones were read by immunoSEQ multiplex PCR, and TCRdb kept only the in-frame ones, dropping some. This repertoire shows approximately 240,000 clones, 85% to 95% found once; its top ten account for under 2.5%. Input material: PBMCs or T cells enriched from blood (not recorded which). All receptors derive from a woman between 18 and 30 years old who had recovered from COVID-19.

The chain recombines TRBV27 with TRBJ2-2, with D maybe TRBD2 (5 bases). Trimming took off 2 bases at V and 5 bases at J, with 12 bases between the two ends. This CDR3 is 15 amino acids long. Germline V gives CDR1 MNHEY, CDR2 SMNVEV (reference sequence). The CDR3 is CASSLGGEFTGELFF. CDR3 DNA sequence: TGTGCCAGCAGTTTAGGAGGAGAGTTTACCGGGGAGCTGTTTTTT.

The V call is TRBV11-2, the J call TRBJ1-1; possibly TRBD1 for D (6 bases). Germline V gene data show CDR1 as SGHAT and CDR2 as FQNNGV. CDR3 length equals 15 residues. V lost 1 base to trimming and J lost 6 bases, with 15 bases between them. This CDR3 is CASSLVGGGASEAFF. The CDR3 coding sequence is TGTGCCAGCAGCTTAGTGGGCGGGGGCGCGTCTGAAGCTTTCTTT.

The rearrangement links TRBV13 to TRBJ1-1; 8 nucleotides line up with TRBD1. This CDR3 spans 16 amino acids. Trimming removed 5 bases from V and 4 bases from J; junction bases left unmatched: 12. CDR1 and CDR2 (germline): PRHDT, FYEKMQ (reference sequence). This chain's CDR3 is CASSPGQGIYGTEAFF. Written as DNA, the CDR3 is TGTGCCAGCAGCCCCGGACAGGGTATCTACGGCACTGAAGCTTTCTTT.

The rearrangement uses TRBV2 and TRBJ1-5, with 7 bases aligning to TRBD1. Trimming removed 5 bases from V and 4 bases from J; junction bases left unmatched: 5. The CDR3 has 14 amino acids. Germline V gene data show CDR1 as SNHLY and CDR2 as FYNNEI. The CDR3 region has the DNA TGTGCCAGCAGTACCCAGGGGGATAATCAGCCCCAGCATTTT. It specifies CASSTQGDNQPQHF.